The 19 T cell receptor beta chains given below trace back to one sample, sequenced in a study of blood T cell repertoires in COVID-19. The assay was immunoSEQ multiplex PCR, and TCRdb's table has in-frame clones only and misses some. The sample lists approximately 150,000 clones, 88% occurring once. Sequenced sample: peripheral blood. The receptor source for this set is a man over 45 who had recovered from COVID-19.

This clone has just one count. The rearrangement joins TRBV7-3 to TRBJ2-1; TRBD2 matches 11 bases. With 5 bases clipped from V and 5 bases from J, the junction kept 8 bases outside the gene matches. Looked up from germline, CDR1 is SGHTA and CDR2 is FQGTGA. The CDR3 is 16 residues long. The CDR3 DNA reads TGTGCCAGCAGCCGCCAGGGGACTAGCGGAAACAATGAGCAGTTCTTC. This translates into CASSRQGTSGNNEQFF. Full variable domain (missing parts from reference TRBV7-3 and TRBJ2-1): GAGVSQTPSNKVTEKGKYVELRCDPISGHTALYWYRQSLGQGPEFLIYFQGTGAADDSGLPNDRFFAVRPEGSVSTLKIQRTERGDSAVYLCASSRQGTSGNNEQFFGPGTRLTVL.

The J gene is TRBJ2-7, the V gene TRBV6-2 or TRBV6-3; the match to TRBD1 covers 8 bases. V was pared by 4 bases and J by 4 bases, with 9 bases of the junction left unmatched. Germline values: CDR1 MNHEY, CDR2 SVGEGT. The CDR3 consists of 15 residues. CDR3 in DNA: TGTGCCAGCAGTTCCCCGACAGGGGCGCCATACGAGCAGTACTTC. This codes for CASSSPTGAPYEQYF.

The chain couples TRBV12-5 to TRBJ1-4; no definite D call. Germline loops: CDR1 LGHNT, CDR2 FRNRAP. The CDR3 is made up of 13 amino acids. V was cut by 6 bases and J by 0 bases, with 5 bases left in between. CDR3 residues: CASGPATNEKLFF. The CDR3 nucleotides read TGTGCTAGTGGCCCGGCAACTAATGAAAAACTGTTTTTT.

V is TRBV9 and J is TRBJ1-2; TRBD1 is a possible D gene (5 bases). V lost 3 bases, J lost 0 bases, and 18 bases lay in between. The CDR3 loop spans 17 amino acids. Germline lookup yields CDR1 SGDLS and CDR2 YYNGEE. CDR3 loop: CASSATGFPRSNYGYTF. DNA of the CDR3: TGTGCCAGCAGCGCTACAGGTTTCCCCCGTTCTAACTATGGCTACACCTTC.

This clone was found a few times. V is TRBV19 and J is TRBJ2-1; 14 bases map to TRBD2. CDR3 size: 16 residues. Germline V gives CDR1 LNHDA, CDR2 SQIVND (reference sequence). V lost 5 bases and J lost 9; bases outside the gene matches: 9. CDR3 DNA sequence: TGTGCCAGTAGTGGTGGGACTAGCGGGAGTGTGACTGAGCAGTTCTTC. Amino acids: CASSGGTSGSVTEQFF.

The rearrangement joins TRBV6-5 to TRBJ2-2, with a weak D call TRBD2 (6 bases). This CDR3 has 13 residues. With 8 bases removed from V and 6 bases from J, the gap between germline ends came to 13 bases. The germline CDR1 and CDR2 sequences are MNHEY and SVGAGI. The CDR3: CASRRGFSGELFF. In DNA form, the CDR3 reads TGTGCCAGCCGCCGGGGGTTTTCCGGGGAGCTGTTTTTT.

The genes are TRBV5-1 and TRBJ2-7; D not certain. From germline, CDR1 is SGHRS and CDR2 YFSETQ. CDR3 length: 13 residues. Trimming cost V 0 bases and J 3 bases, with 7 bases left between them. The DNA for the CDR3 is TGCGCCAGCAGCTTGGCTTCAGGCTACGAGCAGTACTTC. Amino acid sequence: CASSLASGYEQYF.

This clone appeared a few times. The V call is TRBV20-1, the J call TRBJ2-1; 8 nucleotides align to TRBD1. V lost 6 bases to trimming and J lost 14 bases; unmatched junction nucleotides: 9. This CDR3 spans 11 amino acids. Germline-derived CDR1 and CDR2 are DFQATT and SNEGSKA (reference sequence). CDR3 loop: CSAITGGLEFF. The CDR3, as DNA: TGCAGTGCCATAACAGGGGGTTTGGAGTTCTTC.

This chain connects TRBV28 to TRBJ2-7; weak D call: TRBD1 (6 bases). The CDR3 contains 15 residues. V shed 2 bases and J shed 5 bases, with 16 bases lying between them. Germline assignment: CDR1 MDHEN and CDR2 SYDVKM. The CDR3 DNA reads TGTGCCAGCAGTTTAGGGGGCACCAAGCTCCACGAGCAGTACTTC. It codes for CASSLGGTKLHEQYF.

The CDR3 is CASGLGQGVGINQPQHF. The CDR3 nucleotides are TGTGCTAGTGGTCTCGGACAGGGGGTAGGTATCAATCAGCCCCAGCATTTT. The chain is built from TRBV12-5 and TRBJ1-5; 10 bases align to TRBD1. V dropped 5 bases and J dropped 3; count of bases not matched to a gene: 10. This CDR3 spans 17 amino acids. Per the germline V gene, CDR1 is LGHNT and CDR2 is FRNRAP.

This chain uses TRBV28 with TRBJ1-6; weak D call: TRBD1 (6 bases). The V end was cut by 3 bases, the J end by 9 bases, with 15 bases between. Germline CDR1 and CDR2: MDHEN and SYDVKM. This CDR3 is 15 amino acids long. The CDR3 DNA reads as TGTGCCAGCAGTTTTCTCCAGGGGTCCGGTTCACCCCTCCACTTT. Its translation: CASSFLQGSGSPLHF.

This chain joins TRBV28 and TRBJ1-1; TRBD1 aligns across 7 bases. This CDR3 contains 19 residues. The trim removed 0 bases at V and 11 bases at J, leaving 24 bases unmatched. Germline-derived CDR1 and CDR2 are MDHEN and SYDVKM. CDR3 DNA sequence: TGTGCCAGCAGTTTATGGTCGGTAGGGGGCGCATATTACCTTACTGGGGCTTTCTTT. Amino acid sequence: CASSLWSVGGAYYLTGAFF. The whole variable domain, filled in from reference TRBV28 and TRBJ1-1, reads DVKVTQSSRYLVKRTGEKVFLECVQDMDHENMFWYRQDPGLGLRLIYFSYDVKMKEKGDIPEGYSVSREKKERFSLILESASTNQTSMYLCASSLWSVGGAYYLTGAFFGQGTRLTVV.

The chain recombines TRBV4-3 with TRBJ2-7, with 7 bases lining up with TRBD1. Per the germline V gene, CDR1 is LGHNA and CDR2 is YSLEER. The CDR3 covers 13 residues. Trimming took 5 bases from V and 1 from J; bases not matched to a gene: 2. The CDR3 nucleotides read TGCGCCAGCAGCGCGGACAGGTCCTACGAGCAGTACTTC. Translating gives CASSADRSYEQYF.

V gene TRBV11-2 combines with J gene TRBJ1-2, with D maybe TRBD1 (6 bases). The CDR3 is 14 residues long. V was shortened by 4 bases and J by 5 bases, with 14 bases between the two germline ends. From germline, CDR1 is SGHAT and CDR2 FQNNGV. As DNA, the CDR3 is TGTGCCAGCAGCTCGCAACAGGGAGAATATGGCTACACCTTC. As protein: CASSSQQGEYGYTF.

The V gene is TRBV18, the J gene TRBJ2-7; 7 nucleotides agree with TRBD1. Germline V gives CDR1 KGHSH, CDR2 LQKENI. CDR3 length: 15 amino acids. V gave up 5 bases and J gave up 1 base; unmatched junction bases: 8. This CDR3 is CASSSGQSNSYEQYF. The CDR3 DNA follows: TGTGCCAGCTCATCGGGACAGTCCAATTCCTACGAGCAGTACTTC. The full variable domain, its missing parts supplied by reference TRBV18 and TRBJ2-7, is NAGVMQNPRHLVRRRGQEARLRCSPMKGHSHVYWYRQLPEEGLKFMVYLQKENIIDESGMPKERFSAEFPKEGPSILRIQQVVRGDSAAYFCASSSGQSNSYEQYFGPGTRLTVT.

V and J are TRBV30 and TRBJ2-2; no definite D call. This CDR3 contains 13 residues. Trimming cost V 4 bases and J 4 bases, with 10 bases left between them. The germline gives CDR1 GTSNPN, CDR2 SVGIG (reference sequence). DNA of the CDR3: TGTGCCTGGACAACAGCCGGCACCGGGGAGCTGTTTTTT. This gives the protein CAWTTAGTGELFF.

V usage is TRBV5-1 and J usage is TRBJ1-3, with D perhaps matching TRBD1 (5 bases). Looked up from germline, CDR1 is SGHRS and CDR2 is YFSETQ. Trimming shortened V by 3 bases and J by 3 bases, and 10 bases separated the two germline ends. CDR3 length equals 14 residues. The CDR3 DNA is TGCGCCAGCAGCTCGGGGGTTGATGGAAACACCATATATTTT. It specifies CASSSGVDGNTIYF.

The chain joins TRBV6-6 to TRBJ1-6, with 8 nucleotides matching TRBD1. The ends lost 2 bases at V and 7 bases at J; junction bases unmatched: 4. CDR3 size: 15 residues. CDR1 is MNHNY and CDR2 is SVGAGI in the germline V gene (reference sequence). As DNA, the CDR3 is TGTGCCAGCAGTTACGGACAGGGAGGGAATTCACCCCTCCACTTT. It codes for CASSYGQGGNSPLHF.

The chain joins TRBV9 to TRBJ2-7; D might be TRBD2 (6 bases). CDR1 SGDLS and CDR2 YYNGEE come from the germline V gene. The CDR3 has 16 amino acids. Trimming pared 0 bases from V and 2 bases from J, leaving 15 bases between. The CDR3 here is CASSVASGGGAYEQYF. The CDR3 coding sequence is TGTGCCAGCAGCGTAGCGTCTGGCGGCGGGGCCTACGAGCAGTACTTC. Full variable domain (rest looked up from reference TRBV9 and TRBJ2-7): DSGVTQTPKHLITATGQRVTLRCSPRSGDLSVYWYQQSLDQGLQFLIQYYNGEERAKGNILERFSAQQFPDLHSELNLSSLELGDSALYFCASSVASGGGAYEQYFGPGTRLTVT.